This is a list of T cell receptor beta chains from one sample in a study of cytomegalovirus exposure and HLA in healthy donors. The assay was immunoSEQ multiplex PCR, and TCRdb's table has in-frame clones only and misses some. The repertoire has some 130,000 clones, around 80% of them found once; the top ten carry around 2.2%. The sample taken for sequencing was PBMCs. The receptors derive from a man aged 25-45 years in good health and CMV-seronegative. Each CDR3 is given with its conserved first and last residue. Rows give clone size only sometimes, using once, few, many, or a class for an expanded clone.

CDR3: CAISDLAGNEQFF; J: TRBJ2-1; size: .; V: TRBV10-3
CDR3: CASSVAPTYNEQFF; J: TRBJ2-1; size: .; V: TRBV5-1
CDR3: CASRIQLNTEAFF; J: TRBJ1-1; size: few; V: TRBV6-5
CDR3: CASSSEPAGNEQFF; J: TRBJ2-1; size: .; V: TRBV19
CDR3: CASTRRAGLDYEQYF; J: TRBJ2-7; size: .; V: TRBV19
CDR3: CASSQNQGPGQETQYF; J: TRBJ2-5; size: once; V: TRBV4-2
CDR3: CASSPTSGVYNEQFF; J: TRBJ2-1; size: once; V: TRBV5-4
CDR3: CASSSIDRVREKLFF; J: TRBJ1-4; size: few; V: TRBV6-5
CDR3: CASSSRGYLYNEQFF; J: TRBJ2-1; size: .; V: TRBV5-1
CDR3: CASSITGGARQETQYF; J: TRBJ2-5; size: .; V: TRBV21-1